This T cell receptor (beta chain) was recovered during a study of T cell responses to AZD1222 COVID-19 vaccine. The CDR3 covers 19 residues. Germline values: CDR1 SEHNR, CDR2 FQNEAQ (reference sequence). With V trimmed by 0 bases and J by 2 bases, 14 bases remained unmatched. Clones were read by immunoSEQ multiplex PCR, and TCRdb kept only the in-frame ones, dropping some. The sample lists 110,000 or so clones; roughly 88% were seen once. A few counts support this clone. Sequenced here: peripheral blood, sampled 28 days after the second AZD1222 dose. This sequence joins TRBV7-9 and TRBJ1-2, with 8 bases identical to TRBD1. The receptor comes from an adult who received the AZD1222 COVID-19 vaccine. Here the CDR3 reads CASSLAGGRGRERNYGYTF. In DNA, the CDR3 is TGTGCCAGCAGCTTAGCTGGAGGCAGGGGGCGAGAAAGAAACTATGGCTACACCTTC.